These 30 T cell receptor beta chains share one sample of origin, sequenced in a study of monozygotic twins with inflammatory bowel disease (dated by TCRdb to between 2018 and 2021). Library creation used 5' RACE. The sample was run on an Illumina HiSeq 2500. Reprocessed by TCRdb, the reads give a single entry per CDR3 protein sequence, without DNA. The sample table includes over 200,000 distinct CDR3 sequences. The ten largest account for roughly 8% of the sample. What was sequenced was blood. The receptor set was obtained from a human donor with ulcerative colitis or Crohn's disease, or a healthy co-twin of an affected twin (not recorded which).

The CDR3 sequence is CASRLGSSNTEAFF. The rearrangement uses TRBV12-3 or TRBV12-4 and TRBJ1-1. The CDR3 consists of 14 residues.

The chain employs TRBV9 and TRBJ2-1; TCRdb reports TRBD2, a call that lacks DNA to check it against. Germline V gene data show CDR1 as SGDLS and CDR2 as YYNGEE. The CDR3 sequence is 13 residues long. The CDR3: CASSVGLGGEQFF.

The chain links TRBV7-2 to TRBJ2-5; TCRdb's D call of TRBD2 is untestable without DNA. The CDR3 is made up of 14 amino acids. Germline loops: CDR1 SGHTA, CDR2 FQGNSA. The CDR3 spells CASSLVPAGETQYF.

This chain connects TRBV7-9 to TRBJ1-5; TCRdb returns TRBD1, unconfirmable since there is no DNA. The germline gives CDR1 SEHNR, CDR2 FQNEAQ (reference sequence). The CDR3 has 15 residues. The CDR3 loop reads CASSRTGGEEQPQHF.

The chain joins TRBV9 to TRBJ2-2; lacking DNA, the TRBD1 call made by TCRdb goes unchecked. The CDR3 is 17 residues long. Germline CDR1 SGDLS, CDR2 YYNGEE. The CDR3 region is CASSVNRGNIGTGELFF. Variable domain in full (rest from reference TRBV9 and TRBJ2-2): DSGVTQTPKHLITATGQRVTLRCSPRSGDLSVYWYQQSLDQGLQFLIQYYNGEERAKGNILERFSAQQFPDLHSELNLSSLELGDSALYFCASSVNRGNIGTGELFFGEGSRLTVL.

V usage is TRBV5-1 and J usage is TRBJ2-6. Germline CDR1 SGHRS, CDR2 YFSETQ. This CDR3 contains 14 residues. The CDR3: CASSLESGANVLTF.

The rearrangement joins TRBV29-1 to TRBJ2-1; the TCRdb D gene call, TRBD1, has no DNA to confirm it. Germline V CDR1 and CDR2: SQVTM, ANQGSEA. The CDR3 sequence is 15 residues long. CDR3 loop: CSVAGGGPSYNEQFF.

V gene TRBV5-4 combines with J gene TRBJ2-3; TCRdb gives TRBD2 as the D gene, but with no DNA this cannot be confirmed. The CDR3 extends over 15 amino acids. Per the germline V gene, CDR1 is SGHNT and CDR2 is YYREEE (reference sequence). CDR3 amino acids: CASSLRLVSTDTQYF.

CDR3 in amino acids: CSASDPGTSGNTIYF. V gene TRBV20-1 combines with J gene TRBJ1-3. Per the germline V gene, CDR1 is DFQATT and CDR2 is SNEGSKA (reference sequence). The length of the CDR3 is 15 residues.

The CDR3 spells CASRPGEDTGELFF. The J gene is TRBJ2-2, the V gene TRBV5-4; TCRdb gives TRBD1 as the D gene, but with no DNA this cannot be confirmed. Per the germline V gene, CDR1 is SGHNT and CDR2 is YYREEE (reference sequence). The CDR3 consists of 14 residues.

The rearrangement joins TRBV7-9 to TRBJ2-2. Germline CDR1 and CDR2: SEHNR and FQNEAQ (reference sequence). The CDR3 has 16 amino acids. This CDR3 is CASTSSILTNTGELFF. Together with reference TRBV7-9 and TRBJ2-2, the CDR3 gives the full variable domain: DTGVSQNPRHKITKRGQNVTFRCDPISEHNRLYWYRQTLGQGPEFLTYFQNEAQLEKSRLLSDRFSAERPKGSFSTLEIQRTEQGDSAMYLCASTSSILTNTGELFFGEGSRLTVL.

The rearrangement links TRBV5-1 to TRBJ1-4; TCRdb's assignment of TRBD1 cannot be checked, as there is no DNA. The germline CDR1 and CDR2 sequences are SGHRS and YFSETQ. This CDR3 is 15 amino acids long. CDR3: CASSLDGTGAEKLFF. Full variable domain (rest looked up from reference TRBV5-1 and TRBJ1-4): KAGVTQTPRYLIKTRGQQVTLSCSPISGHRSVSWYQQTPGQGLQFLFEYFSETQRNKGNFPGRFSGRQFSNSRSEMNVSTLELGDSALYLCASSLDGTGAEKLFFGSGTQLSVL.

The chain links TRBV21-1 to TRBJ2-1; absent DNA, TCRdb's TRBD2 call cannot be checked. TRBV21-1 is flagged as a pseudogene. The CDR3 totals 22 residues. The CDR3 sequence is CASSKEGGTSGSSFNSYNEQFF.

The chain has TRBV4-1 and TRBJ1-1; TCRdb indicates TRBD1, and absent DNA this call remains unverified. This CDR3 region has 13 residues. CDR1 and CDR2 (germline): MGHRA, YSYEKL. The CDR3 spells CASSSGQGPEAFF.

The chain recombines TRBV14 with TRBJ1-6. Germline-derived CDR1 and CDR2 are SGHDN and FVKESK. The CDR3 consists of 16 residues. The CDR3 spells CASSQLRPSYNSPLHF.

The chain combines TRBV12-3 or TRBV12-4 with TRBJ1-1. The CDR3 extends over 13 amino acids. CDR3 in amino acids: CASSLAGMEKAFF.

The J gene is TRBJ2-7, the V gene TRBV4-3; TCRdb selects TRBD1, and the lack of DNA leaves this call unchecked. The CDR3 runs to 15 residues. From germline, CDR1 is LGHNA and CDR2 YSLEER. The CDR3 sequence is CASSPASGIGYEQYF.

The gene calls are TRBV27 and TRBJ2-1; there is no DNA to check the TCRdb D call of TRBD2. The CDR3 totals 16 residues. Germline-derived CDR1 and CDR2 are MNHEY and SMNVEV (reference sequence). CDR3: CASSLFLAGVYNEQFF.

This chain uses TRBV12-3 or TRBV12-4 with TRBJ2-2; TCRdb designates TRBD1, a call that cannot be tested without DNA. The CDR3 extends over 14 amino acids. The CDR3: CASRPDRDTGELFF.

The chain employs TRBV7-3 and TRBJ2-7; TCRdb's D gene call, TRBD1, goes unchecked for lack of DNA. In germline, CDR1 is SGHTA, CDR2 FQGTGA. This CDR3 spans 13 amino acids. The CDR3 protein is CASSLKTGTEQYF. Full variable domain (rest looked up from reference TRBV7-3 and TRBJ2-7): GAGVSQTPSNKVTEKGKYVELRCDPISGHTALYWYRQSLGQGPEFLIYFQGTGAADDSGLPNDRFFAVRPEGSVSTLKIQRTERGDSAVYLCASSLKTGTEQYFGPGTRLTVT.

The chain joins TRBV2 to TRBJ1-5; TCRdb indicates TRBD1, and absent DNA this call remains unverified. This CDR3 contains 14 residues. Looked up from germline, CDR1 is SNHLY and CDR2 is FYNNEI. Here the CDR3 reads CASSGIQGNQPQHF.

The chain joins TRBV9 to TRBJ2-1; TCRdb picks TRBD1, but there is no DNA to check that call. CDR3 size: 15 residues. Germline CDR1 and CDR2: SGDLS and YYNGEE. Here the CDR3 reads CASSETPGSYNEQFF.

The chain links TRBV25-1 to TRBJ2-2; TCRdb selects TRBD1, and the lack of DNA leaves this call unchecked. Germline-derived CDR1 and CDR2 are MGHDK and SYGVNS. This CDR3 contains 14 residues. CDR3 region: CASRGTGNAGELFF.

CDR3 region: CAWTSGTGPADEQFF. V and J are TRBV30 and TRBJ2-1; checking the TCRdb D call of TRBD1 is not possible without DNA. Germline V gene sequence: CDR1 GTSNPN, CDR2 SVGIG (reference sequence). This CDR3 is 15 amino acids long.

The V call is TRBV6-5, the J call TRBJ1-4; TCRdb names TRBD1, which stays unverified in the absence of DNA. CDR3 length: 15 residues. CDR1 and CDR2 (germline): MNHEY, SVGAGI. The CDR3 spells CASSYDGQGARSMFF.

The chain recombines TRBV12-3 or TRBV12-4 with TRBJ1-1. The CDR3 loop spans 12 amino acids. The chain's CDR3 is CASSFEAREAFF.

This chain connects TRBV30 to TRBJ2-7; without DNA, the TCRdb call of TRBD2 cannot be checked. The CDR3 runs 13 residues. From germline, CDR1 is GTSNPN and CDR2 SVGIG (reference sequence). The CDR3 sequence is CAWSSLAVYEQYF.

V is TRBV18 and J is TRBJ2-7. Germline assignment: CDR1 KGHSH and CDR2 LQKENI. The CDR3 spans 13 residues. CDR3 sequence reads: CASSPLSSYEQYF.

The chain has TRBV11-2 and TRBJ1-2; TCRdb outputs TRBD1, but without DNA this stays unchecked. This CDR3 region has 18 residues. The germline CDR1 and CDR2 sequences are SGHAT and FQNNGV. CDR3 sequence reads: CASTKTEIQGKLYYGYTF.

The genes are TRBV4-1 and TRBJ2-7; TCRdb reports TRBD2, a call that lacks DNA to check it against. The germline CDR1 and CDR2 sequences are MGHRA and YSYEKL. This CDR3 has 16 amino acids. The CDR3 loop reads CASSQARGGVFYEQYF.